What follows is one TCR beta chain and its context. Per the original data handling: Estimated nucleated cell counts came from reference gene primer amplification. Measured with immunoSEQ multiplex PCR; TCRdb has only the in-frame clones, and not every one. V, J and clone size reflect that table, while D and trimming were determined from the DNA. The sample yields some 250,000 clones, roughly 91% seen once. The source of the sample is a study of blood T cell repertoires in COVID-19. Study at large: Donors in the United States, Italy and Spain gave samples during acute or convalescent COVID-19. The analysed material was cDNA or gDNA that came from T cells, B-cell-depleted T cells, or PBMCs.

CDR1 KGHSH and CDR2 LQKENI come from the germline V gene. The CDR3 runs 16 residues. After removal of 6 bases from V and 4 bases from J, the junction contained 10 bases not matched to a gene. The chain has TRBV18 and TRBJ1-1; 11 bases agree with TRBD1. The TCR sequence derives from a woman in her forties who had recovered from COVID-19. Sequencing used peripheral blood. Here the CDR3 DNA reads TGTGCCAGCTCCCCCGGACAGGGGGCGCGGGGCACTGAAGCTTTCTTT. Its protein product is CASSPGQGARGTEAFF.